This is a list of T cell receptor beta chains from one sample in a study of blood T cell repertoires in COVID-19. Repertoires were generated with immunoSEQ multiplex PCR, while TCRdb's copy carries only in-frame clones and drops some. In the table there are about 200,000 clones, around nine tenths of which are singletons. The sequencing sample was made of PBMCs or T cells enriched from blood (not recorded which). The receptors here all came from a woman in her twenties or thirties with acute COVID-19. CDR3s include the opening cysteine and the closing phenylalanine or tryptophan. D genes are given only for firm matches.

j_gene | d_gene | v_gene | CDR3aa
TRBJ1-5 | NA | TRBV7-2 | CASSLAARSYSNQPQHF
TRBJ2-1 | TRBD2 | TRBV9 | CASSVRSGGDEQFF
TRBJ2-1 | TRBD2 | TRBV29-1 | CSVEGGGRSYNEQFF
TRBJ1-5 | NA | TRBV2 | CASGGGVGNQPQHF
TRBJ2-3 | TRBD2 | TRBV28 | CASRSGKIGGGATDTQYF
TRBJ2-7 | TRBD1 | TRBV27 | CASSSRTNPGTVRRSYEQYF
TRBJ1-5 | NA | TRBV27 | CASSPQGSNQPQHF
TRBJ2-7 | NA | TRBV10-1 | CASSPTGSPYEQYF
TRBJ1-2 | NA | TRBV9 | CASSSLTGQDNYGYTF
TRBJ2-7 | TRBD1 | TRBV18 | CASSPLTGSGYEQYF
TRBJ1-1 | TRBD1 | TRBV25-1 | CASSLTGIETEAFF
TRBJ1-2 | TRBD1 | TRBV6-5 | CASIQGTGYGYTF
TRBJ2-7 | TRBD2 | TRBV5-1 | CASSSNPGGEQYF
TRBJ2-1 | TRBD1 | TRBV14 | CASSQSRGYNEQFF
TRBJ1-2 | NA | TRBV23-1 | CAGPAGMNYGYTF
TRBJ2-2 | NA | TRBV9 | CASSVRAGELFF